These 20 T cell receptor beta chains share one sample of origin, sequenced in a study of technical replicates of blood from a few donors. The repertoire was sequenced with immunoSEQ multiplex PCR; TCRdb's copy has only in-frame clones and lacks some. The sample lists 65,000 to 90,000 clones; 65% to 90% were seen once. Sequenced input: PBMCs. These receptors all come from a human donor in good health. Some clones in this sample may be carry-over from other donors' samples.

CDR3 sequence reads: CASSPPGQGRETQYF. CDR3 nucleotides: TGTGCCAGCAGTCCCCCGGGACAGGGTAGGGAGACCCAGTACTTC. V gene TRBV6-5 combines with J gene TRBJ2-5; 9 bases fit TRBD1. Per germline, CDR1 MNHEY and CDR2 SVGAGI. V shed 5 bases, J shed 5 bases, and the junction held 9 bases outside the gene matches. The CDR3 contains 15 residues.

This sequence joins TRBV7-2 and TRBJ1-1; D is unclear. V lost 5 bases, J lost 4 bases, and 17 bases lay in between. The CDR3 has 15 amino acids. CDR1 is SGHTA and CDR2 is FQGNSA in the germline V gene. Written as DNA, the CDR3 is TGTGCCAGCAGCACCCAGTCACAGTCGCCCACTGAAGCTTTCTTT. It translates to CASSTQSQSPTEAFF.

CDR3 DNA: TGTGCCAGCAGCTTAGCGCGTCTAGCGGGGAGCACAGATACGCAGTATTTT. This codes for CASSLARLAGSTDTQYF. V and J are TRBV7-9 and TRBJ2-3; 9 bases are a match to TRBD2. Germline V gives CDR1 SEHNR, CDR2 FQNEAQ (reference sequence). This CDR3 contains 17 residues. J lost 0 bases, V lost 0 bases, and 4 bases had no gene match.

The chain carries TRBV28 and TRBJ2-5; 8 nucleotides match TRBD1. The germline CDR1 and CDR2 sequences are MDHEN and SYDVKM. J was trimmed by 2 bases and V by 6 bases; bases with no gene match: 8. CDR3 size: 15 residues. The CDR3 bases are TGTGCCAGCAGGTCCGGGACAGGAGAGCAAGAGACCCAGTACTTC. Residues: CASRSGTGEQETQYF.

V is TRBV5-4 and J is TRBJ2-5; tentative D call: TRBD1 (5 bases). Germline V CDR1 and CDR2: SGHNT, YYREEE (reference sequence). The CDR3 contains 16 residues. Trimming pared 2 bases from V and 7 bases from J, leaving 21 bases between. CDR3 DNA: TGTGCCAGCAGCTTTGACAGCCCCGAATTACCTGGGACCCAGTACTTC. Amino acid sequence: CASSFDSPELPGTQYF. Based on the CDR3 plus reference TRBV5-4 and TRBJ2-5, the full variable domain is ETGVTQSPTHLIKTRGQQVTLRCSSQSGHNTVSWYQQALGQGPQFIFQYYREEENGRGNFPPRFSGLQFPNYSSELNVNALELDDSALYLCASSFDSPELPGTQYFGPGTRLLVL.

This clone has just a few counts. This chain uses TRBV27 with TRBJ2-2, with D possibly TRBD2 on 5 matching bases. This CDR3 has 13 residues. Trimming cost V 3 bases and J 6 bases, with 8 bases left between them. CDR1 MNHEY and CDR2 SMNVEV come from the germline V gene (reference sequence). CDR3 bases: TGTGCCAGCAGTTTCACAGCGGCCGGGGAGCTGTTTTTT. Its translation is CASSFTAAGELFF.

V and J are TRBV6-6 and TRBJ1-6, with a tentative D call TRBD1 (6 bases). The CDR3 sequence is 14 residues long. The ends were cut back, 2 bases at V and 10 bases at J, with 12 bases in the middle. CDR1 and CDR2 from the germline V gene are MNHNY and SVGAGI (reference sequence). The CDR3 here is CASSYGTGSSPLHF. The CDR3 DNA reads TGTGCCAGCAGTTACGGCACAGGGAGCTCACCCCTCCACTTT.

This rearrangement joins TRBV6-5 to TRBJ1-4; no firm D call. Trimming left V 5 bases short and J 7 bases short, with 8 bases between. The CDR3 is made up of 12 amino acids. Germline V gene data show CDR1 as MNHEY and CDR2 as SVGAGI. The CDR3 region has the DNA TGTGCCAGCAGTCTCCCCCTTGAAAAACTGTTTTTT. Translating gives CASSLPLEKLFF.

This chain links TRBV5-6 with TRBJ2-5, with D possibly being TRBD2 (6 bases). Germline V gene sequence: CDR1 SGHDT, CDR2 YYEEEE. V lost 4 bases to trimming and J lost 4 bases, with 14 bases between them. The CDR3 covers 14 residues. The DNA of the CDR3 is TGTGCCAGCAGCCAGGGACTGACTGGAGAGACCCAGTACTTC. Its protein is CASSQGLTGETQYF.

V and J are TRBV29-1 and TRBJ1-2; D possibly corresponds to TRBD1 (5 bases). This CDR3 comprises 11 residues. The V gene's germline CDR1 is SQVTM and CDR2 ANQGSEA. V was clipped by 7 bases and J by 8 bases, with 14 bases between them. Here the CDR3 reads CSDYSGGGYTF. The CDR3 DNA is TGCAGCGACTATTCCGGGGGGGGCTACACCTTC.

V is TRBV2 and J is TRBJ1-1; D not certain. The CDR3 is 13 amino acids. Germline CDR1 and CDR2: SNHLY and FYNNEI. V was shortened by 8 bases and J by 2 bases, with 12 bases between the two germline ends. CDR3: CASYRQINTEAFF. The CDR3 DNA reads TGTGCCAGCTATAGACAAATAAACACTGAAGCTTTCTTT.

V and J are TRBV7-2 and TRBJ2-2; perhaps TRBD1 as D (6 bases). V was clipped by 1 base and J by 4 bases, with 13 bases between them. Germline-derived CDR1 and CDR2 are SGHTA and FQGNSA. This CDR3 comprises 16 residues. The CDR3 here is CASSLGTGSLTGELFF. CDR3 DNA sequence: TGTGCCAGCAGCTTAGGTACAGGGTCGCTCACCGGGGAGCTGTTTTTT.

The V gene is TRBV6-5, the J gene TRBJ2-5, with 7 bases identical to TRBD2. V was pared by 0 bases and J by 1 base, with 5 bases of the junction left unmatched. Germline lookup yields CDR1 MNHEY and CDR2 SVGAGI. The CDR3 sequence is 16 residues long. CDR3 nucleotide sequence: TGTGCCAGCAGTTACTCGTTAGCGGGTAGCCAAGAGACCCAGTACTTC. Its translation: CASSYSLAGSQETQYF.

This clone has more than one count but fewer than ten. V usage is TRBV15 and J usage is TRBJ2-6; tentatively, D is TRBD1 (5 bases). Trimming took off 0 bases at V and 0 bases at J, with 6 bases between the two ends. CDR3 length equals 16 residues. Germline values: CDR1 LNHNV, CDR2 YYDKDF (reference sequence). The CDR3 sequence: CATSRDGASGANVLTF. Here the CDR3 DNA reads TGTGCCACCAGCAGAGATGGGGCCTCTGGGGCCAACGTCCTGACTTTC. Based on the CDR3 plus reference TRBV15 and TRBJ2-6, the full variable domain is DAMVIQNPRYQVTQFGKPVTLSCSQTLNHNVMYWYQQKSSQAPKLLFHYYDKDFNNEADTPDNFQSRRPNTSFCFLDIRSPGLGDTAMYLCATSRDGASGANVLTFGAGSRLTVL.

V and J are TRBV4-1 and TRBJ1-3; TRBD1 matches at 12 bases. CDR3 size: 18 residues. Germline V gene lookup returns CDR1 MGHRA and CDR2 YSYEKL. Trimming at V came to 4 bases and at J to 4 bases, leaving 11 bases not matched to a gene. The CDR3 loop is CASSRPGTGGRAGNTIYF. CDR3 in DNA: TGCGCCAGCAGCCGACCCGGGACAGGGGGCAGGGCGGGAAACACCATATATTTT.

The rearrangement joins TRBV27 to TRBJ2-5; 12 bases are a match to TRBD2. The germline V gene encodes CDR1 MNHEY and CDR2 SMNVEV (reference sequence). This CDR3 comprises 17 residues. V lost 5 bases, J lost 4 bases, and 11 bases stayed unmatched. CDR3 nucleotides: TGTGCCAGCAGTCCTCCCCGGACTAGCGGGGACAGAGAGACCCAGTACTTC. The encoded protein is CASSPPRTSGDRETQYF.

The rearrangement links TRBV30 to TRBJ1-2, with 7 nucleotides matching TRBD1. Trimming at V came to 3 bases and at J to 6 bases, leaving 7 bases not matched to a gene. This CDR3 spans 13 amino acids. Germline assignment: CDR1 GTSNPN and CDR2 SVGIG (reference sequence). The CDR3: CAWSANRGHGYTF. As DNA, the CDR3 is TGTGCCTGGAGCGCCAACAGGGGTCATGGCTACACCTTC.

The J gene is TRBJ1-4, the V gene TRBV6-4, with no clear D. Germline V gene lookup returns CDR1 MRHNA and CDR2 SNTAGT. V gave up 4 bases and J gave up 5 bases, with 11 bases separating them. This CDR3 is built from 14 residues. The CDR3 DNA sequence: TGTGCCAGCAGTGCCGGCGGTCAGAATGAAAAACTGTTTTTT. It translates to CASSAGGQNEKLFF.

This clone was detected only once. The chain combines TRBV18 with TRBJ1-2; D is possibly TRBD1 (5 bases). V shed 3 bases and J shed 4 bases, with 9 bases lying between them. Germline V gene lookup returns CDR1 KGHSH and CDR2 LQKENI. The CDR3 spans 13 residues. The DNA for the CDR3 is TGTGCCAGCTCACCTGGGACTGTCTATGGCTACACCTTC. This encodes CASSPGTVYGYTF.

CDR3 DNA sequence: TGTGCCAGCAAGGGTATCGGGGGAGTGAACTATGGCTACACCTTC. Its protein is CASKGIGGVNYGYTF. The chain uses TRBV27 and TRBJ1-2; D possibly corresponds to TRBD1 (5 bases). Germline CDR1 reads MNHEY; CDR2 reads SMNVEV (reference sequence). V lost 7 bases, J lost 2 bases, and 17 bases lay in between. This CDR3 region has 15 residues.